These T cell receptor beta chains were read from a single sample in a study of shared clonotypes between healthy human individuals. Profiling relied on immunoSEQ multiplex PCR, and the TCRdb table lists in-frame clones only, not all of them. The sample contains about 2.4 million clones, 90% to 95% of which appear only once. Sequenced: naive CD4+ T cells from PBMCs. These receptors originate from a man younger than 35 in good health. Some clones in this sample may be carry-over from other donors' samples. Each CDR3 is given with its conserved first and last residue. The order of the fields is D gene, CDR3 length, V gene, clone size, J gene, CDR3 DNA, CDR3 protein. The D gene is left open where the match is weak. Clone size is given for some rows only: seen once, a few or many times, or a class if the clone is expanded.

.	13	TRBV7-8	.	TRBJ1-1	TGTGCCAGCAGCCTCAATAGTCGCACTGAAGCTTTCTTT	CASSLNSRTEAFF
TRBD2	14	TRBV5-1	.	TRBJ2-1	TGCGCCAGCAGCTTAAGCGGGAGGTACAATGAGCAGTTCTTC	CASSLSGRYNEQFF
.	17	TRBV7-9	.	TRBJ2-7	TGTGCCAGCAGCTTTGGGTTGTCTAGAGGGGCGTCCTACGAGCAGTACTTC	CASSFGLSRGASYEQYF
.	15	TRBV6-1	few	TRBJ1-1	TGTGCCAGCAGTGGTACACCGGGTGTGAACACTGAAGCTTTCTTT	CASSGTPGVNTEAFF
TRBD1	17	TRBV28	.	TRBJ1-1	TGTGCCAGCAGTTTCGACCCGAAACAGGGGCCCGAGACTGAAGCTTTCTTT	CASSFDPKQGPETEAFF
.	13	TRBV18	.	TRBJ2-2	TGTGCCAGCTCACCAGGGGGCACCGGGGAGCTGTTTTTT	CASSPGGTGELFF
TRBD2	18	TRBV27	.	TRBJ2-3	TGTGCCAGCAGCAAGTCATGGCGGGGGGGGACTTTCACAGATACGCAGTATTTT	CASSKSWRGGTFTDTQYF
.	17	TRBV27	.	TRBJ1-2	TGTGCCAGCAGTTCTTACTCTTCTGGAACAGCTAACTATGGCTACACCTTC	CASSSYSSGTANYGYTF
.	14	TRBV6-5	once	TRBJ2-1	TGTGCCAGCAGTTACGTCTTCGGGGGCGATGAGCAGTTCTTC	CASSYVFGGDEQFF
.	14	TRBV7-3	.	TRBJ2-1	TGTGCCAGCAGCTTAAACCATTGGCCCAATGAGCAGTTCTTC	CASSLNHWPNEQFF
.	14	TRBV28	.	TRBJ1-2	TGTGCCAGCAGTTTAGATGGGGGAAGGGGCGGCTACACCTTC	CASSLDGGRGGYTF
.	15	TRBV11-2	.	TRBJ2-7	TGTGCCAGCAGCCCCCGGCGGGACGCATCCTACGAGCAGTACTTC	CASSPRRDASYEQYF
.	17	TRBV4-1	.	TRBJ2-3	TGCGCCAGCAGCCAAAAAGGTGGCGGACTGCTAGGAAATACGCAGTATTTT	CASSQKGGGLLGNTQYF
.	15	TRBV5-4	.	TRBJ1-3	TGTGCCAGCAGCCGGGACGGGGGCGCCGGGAACACCATATATTTT	CASSRDGGAGNTIYF
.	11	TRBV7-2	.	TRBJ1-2	TGTGCCAGCAGCTTAGGGGGAGGCTACACCTTC	CASSLGGGYTF
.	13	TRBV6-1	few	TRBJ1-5	TGTGCCAGCAGCGGGACATTCAATCAGCCCCAGCATTTT	CASSGTFNQPQHF
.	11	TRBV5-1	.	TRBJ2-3	TGCGCCAGCAGGGGGACAGATACGCAGTATTTT	CASRGTDTQYF
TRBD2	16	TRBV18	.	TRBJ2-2	TGTGCCAGCTCCAACGGACTAGCGAAGAACACCGGGGAGCTGTTTTTT	CASSNGLAKNTGELFF
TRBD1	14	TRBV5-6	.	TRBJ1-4	TGTGCCAGCAGCAAGACAGGGGTTAATGAAAAACTGTTTTTT	CASSKTGVNEKLFF
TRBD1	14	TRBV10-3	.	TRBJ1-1	TGTGCCATCAGCACAACAGGGGTGAGCACTGAAGCTTTCTTT	CAISTTGVSTEAFF
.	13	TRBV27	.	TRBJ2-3	TGTGCCAGCAGTCGCCCGGAGACGGATACGCAGTATTTT	CASSRPETDTQYF
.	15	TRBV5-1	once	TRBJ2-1	TGCGCCAGCAGCATGGGACTGAGTGCCTACAATGAGCAGTTCTTC	CASSMGLSAYNEQFF
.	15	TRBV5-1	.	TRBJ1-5	TGCGCCAGCAGCGCGGGAGGACAGCGCAATCAGCCCCAGCATTTT	CASSAGGQRNQPQHF
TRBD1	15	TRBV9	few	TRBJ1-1	TGTGCCAGCAGCGAACAACAGGGGTATGACACTGAAGCTTTCTTT	CASSEQQGYDTEAFF
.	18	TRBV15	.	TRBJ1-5	TGTGCCACCAGCAGAGATGGGCAGGGCAGAGGAAACAATCAGCCCCAGCATTTT	CATSRDGQGRGNNQPQHF
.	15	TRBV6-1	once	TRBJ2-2	TGTGCCAGCAGTGAACTTCACAGATCCACCGGGGAGCTGTTTTTT	CASSELHRSTGELFF
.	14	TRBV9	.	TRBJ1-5	TGTGCCAGCAGCGTAGGACAGTTTGATCAGCCCCAGCATTTT	CASSVGQFDQPQHF
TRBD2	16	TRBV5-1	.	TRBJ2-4	TGCGCCAGCAGCTTAGATATAGCGGGAGGTCAAAACATTCAGTACTTC	CASSLDIAGGQNIQYF
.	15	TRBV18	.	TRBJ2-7	TGTGCCAGCTCACCGGCCTGGGGTTGGGACTACGAGCAGTACTTC	CASSPAWGWDYEQYF
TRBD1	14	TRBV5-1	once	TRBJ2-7	TGCGCCAGCAGGGCCGGGACAGGAGGGTACGAGCAGTACTTC	CASRAGTGGYEQYF
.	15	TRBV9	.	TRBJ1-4	TGTGCCAGCAGCGAGCGGGGGACACGGACGGAAAAACTGTTTTTT	CASSERGTRTEKLFF
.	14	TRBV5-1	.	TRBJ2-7	TGCGCCAGCAGCTTGGCCGGGTTTAGGAACGAGCAGTACTTC	CASSLAGFRNEQYF
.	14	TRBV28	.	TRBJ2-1	TGTGCCAGCAGTTTAGGACAGTATTACAATGAGCAGTTCTTC	CASSLGQYYNEQFF
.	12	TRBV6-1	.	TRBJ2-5	TGTGCCAGCAGTGAGCTCTTGGGGACCCAGTACTTC	CASSELLGTQYF
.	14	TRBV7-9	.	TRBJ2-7	TGTGCCAGCAGCTTAGAGGGGGGCGTCTACGAGCAGTACTTC	CASSLEGGVYEQYF
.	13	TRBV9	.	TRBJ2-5	TGTGCCAGCAGCGTGAGCGTTCAAGAGACCCAGTACTTC	CASSVSVQETQYF
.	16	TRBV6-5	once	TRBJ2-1	TGTGCCAGCAGTTACCAGGGTACAAGAATCTCGGATGAGCAGTTCTTC	CASSYQGTRISDEQFF
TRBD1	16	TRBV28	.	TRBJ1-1	TGTGCCAGCAGTCTACTGCAGGGGGCTCGGGAGACTGAAGCTTTCTTT	CASSLLQGARETEAFF
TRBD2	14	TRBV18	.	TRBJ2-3	TGTGCCACCGTAAGGACTAGCGGCACAGATACGCAGTATTTT	CATVRTSGTDTQYF
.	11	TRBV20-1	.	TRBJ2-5	TGCAGTGCTAGAGAATTAGGACAGAAGTACTTC	CSARELGQKYF
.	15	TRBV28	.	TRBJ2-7	TGTGCCAGCACCCGGGGGCTAGCGTCATCCTACGAGCAGTACTTC	CASTRGLASSYEQYF
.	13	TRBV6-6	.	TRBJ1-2	TGTGCCAGCAGCTCCGGGACTCCCTATGGCTACACCTTC	CASSSGTPYGYTF
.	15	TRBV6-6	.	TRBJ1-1	TGTGCCAGCAGATTGCCTTGGTTCGGGAACACTGAAGCTTTCTTT	CASRLPWFGNTEAFF
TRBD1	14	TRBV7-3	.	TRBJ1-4	TGTGCCAGCAGCTTGGGACAGGGCCATGAAAAACTGTTTTTT	CASSLGQGHEKLFF
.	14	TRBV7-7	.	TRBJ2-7	TGTGCCAGCAGCATGAACCGGGGGACCTACGAGCAGTACTTC	CASSMNRGTYEQYF
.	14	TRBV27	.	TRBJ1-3	TGTGCCGGGGCGGCGACAGGCTCTGGAAACACCATATATTTT	CAGAATGSGNTIYF
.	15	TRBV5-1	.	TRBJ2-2	TGCGCCAGCGAATGGGGGGGCGCCAACACCGGGGAGCTGTTTTTT	CASEWGGANTGELFF